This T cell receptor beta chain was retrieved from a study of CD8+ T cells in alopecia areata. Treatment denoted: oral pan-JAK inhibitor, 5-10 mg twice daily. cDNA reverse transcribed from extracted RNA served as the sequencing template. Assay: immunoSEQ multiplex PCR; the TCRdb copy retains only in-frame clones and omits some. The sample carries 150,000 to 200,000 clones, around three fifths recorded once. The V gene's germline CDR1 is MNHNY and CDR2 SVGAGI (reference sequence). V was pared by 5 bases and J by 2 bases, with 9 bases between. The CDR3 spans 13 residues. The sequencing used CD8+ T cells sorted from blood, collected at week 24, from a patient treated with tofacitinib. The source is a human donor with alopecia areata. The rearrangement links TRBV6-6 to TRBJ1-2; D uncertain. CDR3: CASSPLRNYGYTF. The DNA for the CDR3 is TGTGCCAGCAGTCCCTTAAGGAACTATGGCTACACCTTC.